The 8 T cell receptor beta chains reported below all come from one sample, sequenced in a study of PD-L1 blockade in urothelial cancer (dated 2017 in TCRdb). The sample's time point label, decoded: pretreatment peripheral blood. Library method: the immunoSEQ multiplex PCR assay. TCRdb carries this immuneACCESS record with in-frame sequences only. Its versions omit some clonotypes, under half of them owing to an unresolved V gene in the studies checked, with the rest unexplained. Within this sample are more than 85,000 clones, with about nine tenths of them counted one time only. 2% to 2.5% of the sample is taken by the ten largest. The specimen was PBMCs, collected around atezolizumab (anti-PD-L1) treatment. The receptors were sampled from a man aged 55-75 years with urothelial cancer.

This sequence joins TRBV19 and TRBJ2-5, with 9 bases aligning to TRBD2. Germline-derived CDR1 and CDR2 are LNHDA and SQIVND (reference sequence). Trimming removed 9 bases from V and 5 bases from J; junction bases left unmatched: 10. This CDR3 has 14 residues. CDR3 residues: CASAGTAGGETQYF. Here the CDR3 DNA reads TGTGCCAGCGCTGGGACTGCGGGGGGGGAGACCCAGTACTTC.

The CDR3 region is CASSQAEGQKAFF. As DNA, the CDR3 is TGCGCCAGCAGCCAAGCGGAGGGACAGAAAGCTTTCTTT. This chain connects TRBV4-3 to TRBJ1-1; 7 bases are shared with TRBD1. This CDR3 contains 13 residues. V trimming: 1 base; J trimming: 9 bases; junction bases outside the gene matches: 5. Germline CDR1 is LGHNA and CDR2 is YSLEER.

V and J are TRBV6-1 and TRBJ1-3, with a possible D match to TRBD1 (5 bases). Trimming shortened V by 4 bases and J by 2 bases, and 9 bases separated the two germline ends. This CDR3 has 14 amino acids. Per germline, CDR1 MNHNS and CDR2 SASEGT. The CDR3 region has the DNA TGTGCCAGCAGTGCGACAGTTGCTGGAAACACCATATATTTT. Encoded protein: CASSATVAGNTIYF.

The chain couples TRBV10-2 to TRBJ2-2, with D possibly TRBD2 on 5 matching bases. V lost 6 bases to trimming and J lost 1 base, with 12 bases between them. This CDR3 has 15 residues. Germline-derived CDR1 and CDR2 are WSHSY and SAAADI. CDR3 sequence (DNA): TGCGCCAGCAGGTGGAGCGGAAAGAACACCGGGGAGCTGTTTTTT. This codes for CASRWSGKNTGELFF.

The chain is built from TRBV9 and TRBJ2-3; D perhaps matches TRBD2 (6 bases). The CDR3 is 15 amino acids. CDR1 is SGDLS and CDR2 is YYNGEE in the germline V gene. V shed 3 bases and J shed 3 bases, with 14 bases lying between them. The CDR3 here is CASSGRAVQTDTQYF. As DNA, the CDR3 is TGTGCCAGCAGCGGGAGGGCCGTCCAGACAGATACGCAGTATTTT.

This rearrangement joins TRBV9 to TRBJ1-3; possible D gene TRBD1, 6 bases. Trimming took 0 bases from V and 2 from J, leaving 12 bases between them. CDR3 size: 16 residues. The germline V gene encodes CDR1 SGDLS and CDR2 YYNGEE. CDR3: CASSVESGATGNTIYF. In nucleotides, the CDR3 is TGTGCCAGCAGCGTAGAGTCAGGGGCGACTGGAAACACCATATATTTT.

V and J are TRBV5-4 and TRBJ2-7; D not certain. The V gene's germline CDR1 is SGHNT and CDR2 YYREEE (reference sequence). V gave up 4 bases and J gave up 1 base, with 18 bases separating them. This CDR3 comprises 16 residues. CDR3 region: CASSPPGSLDSYEQYF. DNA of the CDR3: TGTGCCAGCAGCCCTCCCGGGTCTCTAGATTCCTACGAGCAGTACTTC.

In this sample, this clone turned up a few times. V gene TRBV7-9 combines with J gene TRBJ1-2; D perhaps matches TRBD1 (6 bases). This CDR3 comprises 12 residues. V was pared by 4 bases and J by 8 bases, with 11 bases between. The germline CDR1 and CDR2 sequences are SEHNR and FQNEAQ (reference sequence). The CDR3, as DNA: TGTGCCAGCAGCTCCTCAGGGGACGGCTACACCTTC. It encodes CASSSSGDGYTF.